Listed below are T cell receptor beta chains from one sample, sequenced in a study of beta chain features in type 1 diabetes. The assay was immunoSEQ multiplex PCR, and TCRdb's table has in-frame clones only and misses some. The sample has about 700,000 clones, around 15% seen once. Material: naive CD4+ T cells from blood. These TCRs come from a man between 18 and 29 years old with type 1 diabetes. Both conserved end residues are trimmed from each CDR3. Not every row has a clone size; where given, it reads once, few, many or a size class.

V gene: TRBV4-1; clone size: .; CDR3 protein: ASSRQTSGFYNEQF
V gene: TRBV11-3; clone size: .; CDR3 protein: ASSLAGYNEQF
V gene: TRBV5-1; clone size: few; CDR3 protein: ASSLGQEDYGYT
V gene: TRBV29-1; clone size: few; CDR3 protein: SVQTSGALRDTQY
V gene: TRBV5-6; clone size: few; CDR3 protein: ATTSRQGSGETQY
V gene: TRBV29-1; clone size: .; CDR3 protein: SARGLGNTIY
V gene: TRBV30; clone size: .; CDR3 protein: AWSAELQGPVTEAF
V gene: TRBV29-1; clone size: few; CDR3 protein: SVTQGATNEKLF
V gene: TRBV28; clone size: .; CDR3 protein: ASSQGGASAFEQY
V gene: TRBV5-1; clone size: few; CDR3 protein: ASSGSGGGYEQF
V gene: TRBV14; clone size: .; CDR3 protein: ASSQDRLRQETQY
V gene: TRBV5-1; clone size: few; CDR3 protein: ASSRTQEINEKLF
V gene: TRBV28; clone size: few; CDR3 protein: ASSPGTSGVIYEQY
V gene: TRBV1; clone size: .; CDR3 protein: TSSQDIRTGLRGYT
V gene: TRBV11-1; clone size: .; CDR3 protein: ASSFTTGGSYEQY
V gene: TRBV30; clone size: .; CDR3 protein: AWNNWRGNNEQF
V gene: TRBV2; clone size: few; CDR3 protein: ASSEEGQAHEQY
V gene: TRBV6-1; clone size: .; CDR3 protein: ASSERQPNYGYT
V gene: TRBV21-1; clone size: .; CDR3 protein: ASNKYRDSNQPQH
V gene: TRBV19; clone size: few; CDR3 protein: ASSIGVRDEQY
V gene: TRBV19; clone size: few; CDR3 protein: ASHRGEPAGAQH
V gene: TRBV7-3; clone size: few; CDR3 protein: ASSASGTGNTGELF
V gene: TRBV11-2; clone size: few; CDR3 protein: ASSPGQGAIGADTQY
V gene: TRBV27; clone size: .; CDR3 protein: ASSIQIPGLNPYEQY
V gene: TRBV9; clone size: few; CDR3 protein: ASSVDRGGDSPLH
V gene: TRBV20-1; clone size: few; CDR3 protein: SARRDSEAF
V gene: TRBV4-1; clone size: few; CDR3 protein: ASSQVEQGNTEAF
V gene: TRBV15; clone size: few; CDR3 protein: ATSRDPGAGNTIY
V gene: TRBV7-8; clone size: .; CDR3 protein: ASSPPVRANTGELF
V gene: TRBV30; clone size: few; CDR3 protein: AGGWDMDSGANVLT
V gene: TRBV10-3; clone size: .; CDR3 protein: ATDRASTDTQY
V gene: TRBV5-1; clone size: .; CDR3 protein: ASSPRQGFNTEAF